This TCR beta chain was obtained from a study of T cells in Graves' hyperthyroidism and ophthalmopathy. Regarding the study as a whole: A 13 V-J model separated ophthalmopathy from stable hyperthyroidism.

Germline CDR1 and CDR2: SGHVT and SQSDAQ. There are 14 residues in the CDR3. Trimming pared 6 bases from V and 6 bases from J, leaving 15 bases between. Exclusion of a patient resulted from uncontrolled infection, other autoimmune disease, pregnancy or lactation. Orbital computed tomography and thyroid ultrasound, together with serum TRAb and thyroxine and clinical symptoms, were used for diagnoses. This clonotype appeared once. Its target is not known. Regions amplified from RNA transcripts were the TCR beta CDR3 regions. First-round RT-PCR targeting the TCR CDR3 was performed with the HTBI primer set. Using its own MiXCR run on the multiplex PCR reads, TCRdb lists one record per CDR3 protein. Of about 540,000 distinct CDR3 sequences listed, about half are singletons.

Sequencing was performed on peripheral blood or thyroid tissue (not recorded which). This receptor was obtained from a woman in her late teens or twenties with Graves' hyperthyroidism. The chain is built from TRBV7-4 and TRBJ1-5; possibly TRBD1 for D (6 bases). The CDR3, as DNA: TGTGCCAGCAGGAGCCGGGGGGCTGTTCAGCCCCAGCATTTT. Translated, it gives CASRSRGAVQPQHF. Combining the CDR3 with reference TRBV7-4 and TRBJ1-5 gives the whole variable domain GAGVSQSPRYKVAKRGRDVALRCDSISGHVTLYWYRQTLGQGSEVLTYSQSDAQRDKSGRPSGRFSAERPERSVSTLKIQRTEQGDSAVYLCASRSRGAVQPQHFGDGTRLSIL.